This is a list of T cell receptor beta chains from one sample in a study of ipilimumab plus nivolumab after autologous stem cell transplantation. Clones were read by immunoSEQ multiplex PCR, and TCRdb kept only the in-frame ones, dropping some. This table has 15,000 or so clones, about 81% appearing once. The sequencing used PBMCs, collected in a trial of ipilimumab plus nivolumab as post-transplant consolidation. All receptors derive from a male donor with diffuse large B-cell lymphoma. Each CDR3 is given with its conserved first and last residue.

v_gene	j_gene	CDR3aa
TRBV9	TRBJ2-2	CASSDRQGNTGELFF
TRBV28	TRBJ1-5	CASSFMGASGNQPQHF
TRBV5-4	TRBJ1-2	CASSSGTDGYTF
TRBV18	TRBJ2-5	CASSPGETQYF
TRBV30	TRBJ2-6	CAWSVYSGPFLLGANVLTF
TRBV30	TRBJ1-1	CAWKGQRGTEAFF
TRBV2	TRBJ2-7	CARKNRGEEQYF
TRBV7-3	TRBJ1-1	CASSQMGENTEAFF
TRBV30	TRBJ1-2	CAWTGQVHGYTF
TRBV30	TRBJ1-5	CAWSGDKVGNQPQHF
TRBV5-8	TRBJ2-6	CASYVTQSRANVLTF
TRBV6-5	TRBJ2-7	CASSYVRGGTYEQYF
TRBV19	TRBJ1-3	CASSIDVLPSTRSGNTIYF
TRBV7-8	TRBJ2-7	CASSLIPGHFYEQYF
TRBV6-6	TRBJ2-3	CASRRGSPFTDTQYF
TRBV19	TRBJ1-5	CASMAYGQPQHF
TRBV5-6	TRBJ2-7	CASSQNSILEQYF
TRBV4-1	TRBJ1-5	CASSQDASSASLIRSNQPQHF
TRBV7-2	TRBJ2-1	CASSSYGTSNEQFF
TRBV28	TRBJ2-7	CASSLGPLRAAYEQYF
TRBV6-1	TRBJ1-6	CASSERGQRNSPLHF
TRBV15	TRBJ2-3	CATSINRGLLDTQYF